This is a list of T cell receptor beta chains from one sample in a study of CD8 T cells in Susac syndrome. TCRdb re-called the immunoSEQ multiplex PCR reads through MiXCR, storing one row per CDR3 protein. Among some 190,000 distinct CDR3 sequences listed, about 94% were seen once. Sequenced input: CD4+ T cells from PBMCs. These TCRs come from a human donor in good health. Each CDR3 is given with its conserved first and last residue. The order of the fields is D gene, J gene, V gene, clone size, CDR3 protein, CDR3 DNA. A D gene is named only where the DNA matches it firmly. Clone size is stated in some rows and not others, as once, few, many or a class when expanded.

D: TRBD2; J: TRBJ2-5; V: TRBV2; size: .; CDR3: CASSEGDPRGSQETQYF; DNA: TGTGCCAGCAGTGAAGGAGACCCGCGGGGGAGCCAAGAGACCCAGTACTTC
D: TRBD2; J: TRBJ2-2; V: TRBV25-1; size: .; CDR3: CASSVAGGVGELFF; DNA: TGTGCCAGCAGTGTAGCGGGGGGTGTCGGGGAGCTGTTTTTT
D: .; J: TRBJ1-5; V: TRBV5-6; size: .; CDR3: CASSRGADSNQPQHF; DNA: TGTGCCAGCAGCCGTGGGGCAGATAGCAATCAGCCCCAGCATTTT
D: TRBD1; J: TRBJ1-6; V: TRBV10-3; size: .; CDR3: CAITGARNSPLHF; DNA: TGTGCCATTACAGGGGCCCGTAATTCACCCCTCCACTTT
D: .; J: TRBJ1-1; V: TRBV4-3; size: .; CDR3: CASSQDHGGGTEAFF; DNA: TGCGCCAGCAGCCAAGATCACGGGGGGGGCACTGAAGCTTTCTTT
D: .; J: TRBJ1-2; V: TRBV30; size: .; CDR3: CAWSDGKANYGYTF; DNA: TGTGCCTGGAGCGACGGGAAGGCTAACTATGGCTACACCTTC
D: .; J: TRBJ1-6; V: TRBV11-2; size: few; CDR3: CASSLQSNSPLHF; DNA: TGTGCCAGCAGCTTACAGTCTAATTCACCCCTCCACTTT
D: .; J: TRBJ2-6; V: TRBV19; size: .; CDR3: CASSVDRLSGANVLTF; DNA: TGTGCCAGTAGTGTAGACAGGCTATCTGGGGCCAACGTCCTGACTTTC
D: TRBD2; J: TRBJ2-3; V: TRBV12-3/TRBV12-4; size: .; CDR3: CASSLGTRGDTQYF; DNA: TGTGCCAGCAGCTTGGGGACTAGAGGAGATACGCAGTATTTT
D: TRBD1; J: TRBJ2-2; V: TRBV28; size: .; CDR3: CASSFWQGAGELFF; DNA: TGTGCCAGCAGTTTCTGGCAGGGGGCCGGGGAGCTGTTTTTT
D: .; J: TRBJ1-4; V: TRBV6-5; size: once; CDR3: CASRSGPALNEKLFF; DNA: TGTGCCAGCAGATCCGGACCGGCCCTTAATGAAAAACTGTTTTTT
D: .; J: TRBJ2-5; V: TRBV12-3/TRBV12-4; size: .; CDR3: CASSLDLGHQETQYF; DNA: TGTGCCAGCAGTTTGGACCTTGGCCACCAAGAGACCCAGTACTTC
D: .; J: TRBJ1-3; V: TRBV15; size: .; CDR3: CATSRGEGRVAENTIYF; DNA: TGTGCCACCAGCAGAGGGGAGGGAAGAGTCGCTGAAAACACCATATATTTT
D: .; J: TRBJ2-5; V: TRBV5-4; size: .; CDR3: CASRGLQETQYF; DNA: TGTGCCAGCAGGGGTTTACAAGAGACCCAGTACTTC
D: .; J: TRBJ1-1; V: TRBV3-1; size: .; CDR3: CASSRRDGGGGAFF; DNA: TGTGCCAGCAGCCGCCGAGACGGGGGCGGAGGAGCTTTCTTT
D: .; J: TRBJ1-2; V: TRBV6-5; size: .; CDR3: CASKLPGRGDGYTF; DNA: TGTGCCAGCAAACTCCCGGGCAGGGGTGATGGCTACACCTTC
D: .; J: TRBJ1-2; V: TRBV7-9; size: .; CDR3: CASSLEIPGLHGYTF; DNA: TGTGCCAGCAGCTTAGAGATACCGGGATTGCATGGCTACACCTTC
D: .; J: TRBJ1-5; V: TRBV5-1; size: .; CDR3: CASSLEAGREPQHF; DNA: TGCGCCAGCAGCTTGGAGGCCGGGAGGGAGCCCCAGCATTTT
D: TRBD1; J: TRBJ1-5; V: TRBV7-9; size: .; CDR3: CASSLGQGPINQPQHF; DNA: TGTGCCAGCAGCTTAGGACAGGGCCCCATCAATCAGCCCCAGCATTTT
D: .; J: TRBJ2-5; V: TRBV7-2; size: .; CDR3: CASSLDRTGETQYF; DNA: TGTGCCAGCAGCTTAGATCGTACGGGGGAGACCCAGTACTTC
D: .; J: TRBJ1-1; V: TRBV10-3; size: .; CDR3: CAISDGWTMNTEAFF; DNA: TGTGCCATCAGTGACGGTTGGACGATGAACACTGAAGCTTTCTTT
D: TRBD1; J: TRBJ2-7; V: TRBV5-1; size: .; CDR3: CASSVKAGDSTFF; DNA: TGCGCCAGCAGCGTCAAAGCAGGGGACAGTACGTTCTTC
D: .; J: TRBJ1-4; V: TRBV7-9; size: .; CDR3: CASSTLTSGEKLFF; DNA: TGTGCCAGCAGCACACTAACCTCGGGAGAAAAACTGTTTTTT
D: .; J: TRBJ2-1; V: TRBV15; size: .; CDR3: CATSRDPPMLLF; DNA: TGTGCCACCAGCAGAGATCCACCGATGCTCCTCTTC
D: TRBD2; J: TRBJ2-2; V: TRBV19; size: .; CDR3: CASSPREAGALLHTGELFF; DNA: TGTGCCAGTAGTCCCCGGGAAGCGGGGGCCCTCCTACACACCGGGGAGCTGTTTTTT
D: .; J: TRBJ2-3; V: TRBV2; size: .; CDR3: CASSEEGRTDTQYF; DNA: TGTGCCAGCAGTGAAGAGGGCCGCACAGATACGCAGTATTTT
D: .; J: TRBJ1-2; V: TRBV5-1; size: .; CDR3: CASSLELTNYGYTF; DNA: TGCGCCAGCAGCTTGGAATTGACTAACTATGGCTACACCTTC
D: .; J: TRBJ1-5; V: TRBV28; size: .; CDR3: CASSLRHPNQPQHF; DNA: TGTGCCAGCAGTTTAAGACACCCCAATCAGCCCCAGCATTTT
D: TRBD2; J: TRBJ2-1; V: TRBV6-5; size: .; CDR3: CASSYELAGHNEQFF; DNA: TGTGCCAGCAGTTATGAACTAGCGGGGCACAATGAGCAGTTCTTC
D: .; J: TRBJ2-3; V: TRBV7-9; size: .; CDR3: CASSSSGSTDTQYF; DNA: TGTGCCAGCAGCTCCTCAGGGAGCACAGATACGCAGTATTTT
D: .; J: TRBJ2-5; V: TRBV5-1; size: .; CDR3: CASSRGQGGDGFQETQYF; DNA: TGCGCCAGCAGCCGAGGACAGGGAGGGGACGGTTTCCAAGAGACCCAGTACTTC
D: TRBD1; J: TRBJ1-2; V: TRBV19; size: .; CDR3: CASHQSGTGTYGYTF; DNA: TGTGCCAGTCACCAATCCGGGACAGGGACCTATGGCTACACCTTC
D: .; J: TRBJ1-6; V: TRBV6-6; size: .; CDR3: CASRDGTSYNSPLHF; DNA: TGTGCCAGCAGGGACGGGACCTCCTATAATTCACCCCTCCACTTT
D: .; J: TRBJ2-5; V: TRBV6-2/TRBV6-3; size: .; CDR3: CASSQTRLQETQYF; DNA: TGTGCCAGCAGTCAGACTAGGTTGCAAGAGACCCAGTACTTC
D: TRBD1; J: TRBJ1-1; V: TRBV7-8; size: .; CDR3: CASSADRVTEAFF; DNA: TGTGCCAGCAGCGCAGACAGGGTCACTGAAGCTTTCTTT
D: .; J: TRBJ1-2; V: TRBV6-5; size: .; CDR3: CASREGGDYGYTF; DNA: TGTGCCAGCAGGGAGGGAGGGGATTATGGCTACACCTTC
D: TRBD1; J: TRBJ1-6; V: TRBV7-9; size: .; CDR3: CASSVATGAGNSPLHF; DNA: TGTGCCAGCAGCGTAGCGACAGGGGCGGGTAATTCACCCCTCCACTTT
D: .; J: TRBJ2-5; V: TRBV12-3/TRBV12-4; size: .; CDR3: CASSLSGETQYF; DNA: TGTGCCAGCAGTTTGTCCGGAGAGACCCAGTACTTC
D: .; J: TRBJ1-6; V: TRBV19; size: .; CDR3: CATRSGVDNSPLHF; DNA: TGTGCCACTCGTTCAGGGGTAGACAATTCACCCCTCCACTTT
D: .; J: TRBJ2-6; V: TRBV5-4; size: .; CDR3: CASSSDREGSGANVLTF; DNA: TGTGCCAGCAGTTCGGACAGGGAGGGGTCTGGGGCCAACGTCCTGACTTTC
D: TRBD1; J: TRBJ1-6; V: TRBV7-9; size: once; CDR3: CASSPLPATGLGPLHF; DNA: TGTGCCAGCAGCCCCCTCCCCGCGACAGGGTTAGGGCCCCTCCACTTT
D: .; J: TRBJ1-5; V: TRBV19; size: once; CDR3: CASSTKWTGNQPQHF; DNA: TGTGCCAGTAGTACCAAGTGGACGGGGAATCAGCCCCAGCATTTT
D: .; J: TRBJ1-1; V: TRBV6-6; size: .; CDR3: CASSYSGGVRAFF; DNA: TGTGCCAGCAGTTACTCGGGAGGGGTTAGAGCTTTCTTT
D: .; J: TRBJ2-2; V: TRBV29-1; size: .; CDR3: CSGRARTGELFF; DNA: TGCAGCGGCCGAGCTCGCACCGGGGAGCTGTTTTTT
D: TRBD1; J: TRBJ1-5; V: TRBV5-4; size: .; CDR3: CASSLQGANQPQHF; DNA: TGTGCCAGCAGCTTACAGGGGGCCAATCAGCCCCAGCATTTT
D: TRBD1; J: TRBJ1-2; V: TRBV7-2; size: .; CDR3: CASSFGTGLGYGYTF; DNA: TGTGCCAGCAGCTTCGGGACAGGGTTGGGCTATGGCTACACCTTC
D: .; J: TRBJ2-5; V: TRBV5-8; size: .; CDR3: CASSLRARALGTQYF; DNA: TGTGCCAGCAGCCTTCGGGCCCGGGCCTTAGGGACCCAGTACTTC
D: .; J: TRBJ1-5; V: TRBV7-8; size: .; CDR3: CASSLIPSDKGNQPQHF; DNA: TGTGCCAGCAGCTTAATCCCCTCGGATAAGGGCAATCAGCCCCAGCATTTT